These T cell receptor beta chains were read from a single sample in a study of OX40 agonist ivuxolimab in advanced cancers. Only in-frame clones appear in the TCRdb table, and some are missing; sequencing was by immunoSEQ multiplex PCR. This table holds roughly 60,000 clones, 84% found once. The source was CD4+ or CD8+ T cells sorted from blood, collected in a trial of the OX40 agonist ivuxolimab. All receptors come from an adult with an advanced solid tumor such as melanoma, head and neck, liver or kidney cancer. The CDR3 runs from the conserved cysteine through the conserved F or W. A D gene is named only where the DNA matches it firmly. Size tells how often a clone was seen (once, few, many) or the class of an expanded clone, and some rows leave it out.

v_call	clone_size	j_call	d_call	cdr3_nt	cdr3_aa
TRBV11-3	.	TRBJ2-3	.	TGTGCCAGCAGCCGGACAAGCTTTCGGCAAGATACGCAGTATTTT	CASSRTSFRQDTQYF
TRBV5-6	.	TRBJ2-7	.	TGTGCCAGCAGCTTGGGACAGTACGAGCAGTACTTC	CASSLGQYEQYF
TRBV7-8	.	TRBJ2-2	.	TGTGCCAGCAGCTTAAGGGCAGCGGTGGCCGGGGAGCTGTTTTTT	CASSLRAAVAGELFF
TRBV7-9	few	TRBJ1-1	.	TGTGCCAGCAGCCCGACAGGGAACACTGAAGCTTTCTTT	CASSPTGNTEAFF
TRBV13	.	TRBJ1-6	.	TGTGCCAGCAGCTTTTCACAGGCGCTGAGCTCCTATAATTCACCCCTCCACTTT	CASSFSQALSSYNSPLHF
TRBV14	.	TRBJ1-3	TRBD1	TGTGCCAGCAGCCTTTTTTCATGGACAGGCCCCGTTGCTGGAAACACCATATATTTT	CASSLFSWTGPVAGNTIYF
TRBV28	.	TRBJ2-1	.	TGTGCCAGCCGTGGCAATGAGCAGTTCTTC	CASRGNEQFF
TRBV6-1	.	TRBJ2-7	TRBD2	TGTGCCAGCAGTGAGGGTCTAGCGGCCCCCAAGAGATACGAGCAGTACTTC	CASSEGLAAPKRYEQYF
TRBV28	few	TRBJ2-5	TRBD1	TGTGCCAGCAGCGTAGCCGGGACAGGGGAAGAGACCCAGTACTTC	CASSVAGTGEETQYF
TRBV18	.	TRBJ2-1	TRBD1	TGTGCCAGCTCTCGCAGGGACAGGTCTCAGGATGAGCAGTTCTTC	CASSRRDRSQDEQFF
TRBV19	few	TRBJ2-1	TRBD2	TGTGCCAGTAGGCCTCTCTTAGCGGGTGCAAACAATGAGCAGTTCTTC	CASRPLLAGANNEQFF
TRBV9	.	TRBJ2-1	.	TGTGCCAGCAGCGTATTAGTAGGCTCCTACAATGAGCAGTTCTTC	CASSVLVGSYNEQFF
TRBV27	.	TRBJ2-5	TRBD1	TGTGCCAGCAGTTATCTGACAGGGACCCAAGAGACCCAGTACTTC	CASSYLTGTQETQYF
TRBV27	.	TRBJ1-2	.	TGTGCCAGCAGTTTATCAGCGAGCTATGGCTACACCTTC	CASSLSASYGYTF
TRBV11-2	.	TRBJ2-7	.	TGTGCCAGCAGCGTAGGGAACTACTACGAGCAGTACTTC	CASSVGNYYEQYF
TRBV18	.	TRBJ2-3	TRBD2	TGTGCCAGCTCGCCCGGGACTAGCGGTGCAGATACGCAGTATTTT	CASSPGTSGADTQYF
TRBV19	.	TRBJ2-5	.	TGTGCCAGTAGTCCCGGAGTACACGAGACCCAGTACTTC	CASSPGVHETQYF
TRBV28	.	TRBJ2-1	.	TGTGCCAGCAGTTTGTTAGACGGGATCCTCAACAATGAGCAGTTCTTC	CASSLLDGILNNEQFF
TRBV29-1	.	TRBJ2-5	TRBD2	TGCAGCGTTGACCGGGGAGCGGGGGGGAGGCAAGAGACCCAGTACTTC	CSVDRGAGGRQETQYF
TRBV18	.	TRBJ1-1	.	TGTGCCAGCTCACCCGACAGATACACTGAAGCTTTCTTT	CASSPDRYTEAFF
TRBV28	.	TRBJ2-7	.	TGTGCCAGCAGGACAGGTTCTTCCTACGAGCAGTACTTC	CASRTGSSYEQYF
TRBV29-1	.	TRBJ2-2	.	TGCAGCGTCTTGACAGCCCCGAACACCGGGGAGCTGTTTTTT	CSVLTAPNTGELFF
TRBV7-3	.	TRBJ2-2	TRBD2	TGTGCCAGCAGCTTAGGTTCCGGGGGGACCGGGGAGCTGTTTTTT	CASSLGSGGTGELFF
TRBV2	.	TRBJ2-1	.	TGTGCCAGCAGTGACTGGCGGAACCTCAATGAGCAGTTCTTC	CASSDWRNLNEQFF
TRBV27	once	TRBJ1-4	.	TGTGCCAGCAGTTTATTCTGGGGAGCAACTAATGAAAAACTGTTTTTT	CASSLFWGATNEKLFF
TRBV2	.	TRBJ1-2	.	TGTGCCAGCAGCCCCGGGACAAACTATGGCTACACCTTC	CASSPGTNYGYTF
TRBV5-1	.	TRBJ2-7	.	TGCGCCAGCAGTCGCGTGGAATACGAGCAGTACTTC	CASSRVEYEQYF
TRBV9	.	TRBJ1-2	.	TGTGCCAGCAGCGTAGGTCACGGGGGAGGGTTCCCCGGGGGCTACACCTTC	CASSVGHGGGFPGGYTF
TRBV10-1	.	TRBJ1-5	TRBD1	TGCGCCAGCAGTGAGGGCCGGGACAGCTGGGTGAATCAGCCCCAGCATTTT	CASSEGRDSWVNQPQHF
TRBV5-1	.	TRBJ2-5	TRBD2	TGCGCCAGCAGCGTGGCCGGGACTAGCGGGGGCGGGGAGACCCAGTACTTC	CASSVAGTSGGGETQYF
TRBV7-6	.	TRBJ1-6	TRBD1	TGTGCCAGCAGCTCGACAGGGATAGGTTTACCCCTCCACTTT	CASSSTGIGLPLHF
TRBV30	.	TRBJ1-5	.	TGTGCCTGGAGTCCCGCAAGCGATCAGCCCCAGCATTTT	CAWSPASDQPQHF
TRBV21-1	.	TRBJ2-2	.	TGTGCCAGCAGCCAAGGATCCACCGGGGAGCTGTTTTTT	CASSQGSTGELFF
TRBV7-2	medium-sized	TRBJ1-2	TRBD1	TGTGCCAGCAGCCGACTACAGGGGGGTTATGGCTACACCTTC	CASSRLQGGYGYTF
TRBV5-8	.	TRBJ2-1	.	TGTGCCAGCAGAGACAGGAATACGAATGAGCAGTTCTTC	CASRDRNTNEQFF
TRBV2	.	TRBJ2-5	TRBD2	TGTGCCAGCAGTGAAGTCGGGGGGGCTGAGACCCAGTACTTC	CASSEVGGAETQYF
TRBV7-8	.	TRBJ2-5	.	TGTGCCAGCAGCTTAGCCCGGGACGGGAAAGAGACCCAGTACTTC	CASSLARDGKETQYF
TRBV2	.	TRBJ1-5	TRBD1	TGTGCCAGCAGAGTCACAGGGGCGGAACAGCCCCAGCATTTT	CASRVTGAEQPQHF
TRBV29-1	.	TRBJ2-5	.	TGCAGCGCCGTAGCTGCGGCCAGAATCCAAGAGACCCAGTACTTC	CSAVAAARIQETQYF
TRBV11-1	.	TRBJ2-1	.	TGTGCCAGCAGCTTACTCGTAGATGAGCAGTTCTTC	CASSLLVDEQFF
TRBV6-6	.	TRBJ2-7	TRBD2	TGTGCCAGCAGTTACTCGCGCGGGAGCGTTTACGAGCAGTACTTC	CASSYSRGSVYEQYF
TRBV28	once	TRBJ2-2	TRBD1	TGTGCCAGCAGCGGGGCGGGACAGGGATCCACCGGGGAGCTGTTTTTT	CASSGAGQGSTGELFF
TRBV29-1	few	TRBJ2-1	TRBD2	TGCAGCGTTGCTTTCGGGACTAGCGCGAATGAGCAGTTCTTC	CSVAFGTSANEQFF
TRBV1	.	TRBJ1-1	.	TGCACCAGCAGCCAAGTCCTAATCGTCACTGAAGCTTTCTTT	CTSSQVLIVTEAFF
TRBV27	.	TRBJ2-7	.	TGTGCCAGCAGTTTCGTCCCGGGGAACGAGCAGTACTTC	CASSFVPGNEQYF
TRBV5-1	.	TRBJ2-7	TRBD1	TGCGCCAGCAGCTTAACCGGGACAGGGGCCTACGAGCAGTACTTC	CASSLTGTGAYEQYF
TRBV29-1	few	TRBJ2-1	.	TGCAGCGTGACATGGGGGGCCAAATACAATGAGCAGTTCTTC	CSVTWGAKYNEQFF
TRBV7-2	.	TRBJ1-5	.	TGTGCCAGCAGCTTAGCTGGTGACGGTCAGCCCCAGCATTTT	CASSLAGDGQPQHF
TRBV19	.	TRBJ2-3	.	TGTGCCAGTAGTCTCGGGGTCAGCACAGATACGCAGTATTTT	CASSLGVSTDTQYF
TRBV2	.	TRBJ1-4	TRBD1	TGTGCCAGCAGTGAAGGGACAGGTTGGGGGATGGGAAAACTGTTTTTT	CASSEGTGWGMGKLFF
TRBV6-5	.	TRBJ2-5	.	TGTGCCAGCAGTTACGGGGAGACCCAGTACTTC	CASSYGETQYF
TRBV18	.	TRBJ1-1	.	TGTGCCAGCTCACAGGGGGGGGAAAAAGCTTTCTTT	CASSQGGEKAFF
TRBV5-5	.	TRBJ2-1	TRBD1	TGTGCCAGCAGCTCCGGGACAGGGTCCTACAATGAGCAGTTCTTC	CASSSGTGSYNEQFF
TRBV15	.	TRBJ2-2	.	TGTGCCACCAGCAGGTCCAGGGGGGGCACCGGGGAGCTGTTTTTT	CATSRSRGGTGELFF
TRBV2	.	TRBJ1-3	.	TGTGCCAGCAGGGGGCTTATACGGGCAGGCTCTGGAAACACCATATATTTT	CASRGLIRAGSGNTIYF